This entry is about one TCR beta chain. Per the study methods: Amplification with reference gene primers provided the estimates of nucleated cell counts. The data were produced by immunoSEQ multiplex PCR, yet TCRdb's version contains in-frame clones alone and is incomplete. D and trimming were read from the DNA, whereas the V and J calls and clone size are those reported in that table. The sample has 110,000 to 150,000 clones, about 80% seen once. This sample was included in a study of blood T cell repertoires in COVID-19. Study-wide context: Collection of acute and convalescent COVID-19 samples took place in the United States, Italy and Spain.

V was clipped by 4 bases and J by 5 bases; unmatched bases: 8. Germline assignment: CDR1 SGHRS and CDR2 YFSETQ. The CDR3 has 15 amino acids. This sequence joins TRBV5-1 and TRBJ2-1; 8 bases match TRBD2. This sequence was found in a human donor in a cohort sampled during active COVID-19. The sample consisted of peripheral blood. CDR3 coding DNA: TGCGCCAGCAGCCCGGCCCCGGGAGGGGACAATGAGCAGTTCTTC. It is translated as CASSPAPGGDNEQFF.